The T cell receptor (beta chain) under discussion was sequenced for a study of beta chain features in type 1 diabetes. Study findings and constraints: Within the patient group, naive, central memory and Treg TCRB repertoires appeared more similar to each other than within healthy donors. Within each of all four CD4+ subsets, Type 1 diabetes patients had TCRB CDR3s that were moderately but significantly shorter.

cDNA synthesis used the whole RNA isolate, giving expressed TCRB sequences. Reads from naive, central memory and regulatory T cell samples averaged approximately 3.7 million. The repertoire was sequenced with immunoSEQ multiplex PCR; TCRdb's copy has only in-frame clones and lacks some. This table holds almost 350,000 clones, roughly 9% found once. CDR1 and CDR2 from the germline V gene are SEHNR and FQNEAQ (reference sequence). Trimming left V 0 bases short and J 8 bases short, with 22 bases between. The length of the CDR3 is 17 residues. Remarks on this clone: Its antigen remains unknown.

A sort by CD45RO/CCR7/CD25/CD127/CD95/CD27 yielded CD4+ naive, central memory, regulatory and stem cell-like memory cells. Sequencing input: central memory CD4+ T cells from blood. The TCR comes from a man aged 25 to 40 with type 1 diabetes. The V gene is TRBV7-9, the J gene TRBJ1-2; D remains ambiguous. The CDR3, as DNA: TGTGCCAGCAGCTTAGCTATACTTGGAGGTACCGCCGGCGGCTACACCTTC. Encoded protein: CASSLAILGGTAGGYTF.